The entry below describes one T cell receptor (beta chain). Its antigen is not yet known. Base qualities are not at hand, and no much larger clone is one base apart. These data come from a study of cytomegalovirus exposure and HLA in healthy donors (dated by TCRdb to 2015 to 2018). Turning to the overall study: An earlier analysis of a few hundred of the donors reported 250 to 350 Gb of sequence data and 95 million to 140 million unique TCR beta sequences obtained from about 179 million T cells. About 280 gigabases of sequencing data and tens of millions of unique TCR sequences were included in an early release covering roughly 600 HLA-typed donors. The genetic ancestry cluster associated with self-reported Caucasian donors included about 84% of the roughly 360 genotyped donors. The study was designed to test whether signatures of past pathogen exposure could be identified by cataloging public T cell receptors. Using immunosequencing, the study profiled T cell repertoires from fewer than 850 subjects and related those repertoires to cytomegalovirus serostatus. In addition to the first cohort of approximately 670 subjects, a separate validation cohort of approximately 120 different subjects was used. The study combined high-throughput TCR immunosequencing, statistical association of individual TCRs with disease status, and machine learning to predict cytomegalovirus infection status. To study patterns of TCR occurrence, a later analysis re-analyzed previously published TCR beta repertoires from 666 donors and added high-resolution HLA genotyping. The later analysis used no new phenotypic data to find candidate immune exposures, relying instead on TCR beta sequences and their occurrence across donors. An earlier analysis of nearly 600 of the donors applied high-throughput TCR beta sequencing to assess whether each TCR beta V gene segment acted as functional or pseudogenic. Donor age, sex, ethnicity and CMV serostatus were compiled alongside the repertoire data. A later genetic analysis took genome-wide SNP genotypes for about three fifths of the 666 donors and used that subset as a discovery cohort. Every repertoire in the discovery cohort had been generated on one and the same sequencing platform. Class I and class II HLA loci were covered by the typing at four-digit resolution. Typing coverage varied by locus: 629-630 donors for A, B, C, DRB1 and DQB1; around 560 for DQA1; approximately 570 for DPA1; approximately 490 for DPB1. Several DR-DQ haplotypes were handled as single units for association and clustering because linkage in the cohort was strong. Across around 400 genotyped donors of the cohort, an average of approximately 220,000 unique TCR beta nucleotide sequences per donor were sequenced, and around 20% of those sequences were non-productive.

The cohort consisted of 650 to 850 healthy bone marrow donors. At the time of sampling, all cohort members were nominally healthy, though unrecorded immune exposures were likely present. The donor was CMV seropositive and belonged to the group of 250 to 300 seropositive cohort members. Every donor gave a peripheral blood sample, and the peripheral blood mononuclear cells from that sample were used for TCR beta sequencing. The Qiagen DNeasy Blood Extraction Kit was used to extract genomic DNA from the blood cell samples. The method was the immunoSEQ multiplex PCR assay. For the multiplex PCR, a mixture combining 60 forward primers for TCR Vbeta segments and 13 reverse primers for TCR Jbeta segments was used. The CDR3 region of rearranged TCR beta genes was amplified from genomic DNA with a multiplex PCR assay. The amplified TCR beta libraries were sequenced on the Illumina HiSeq System as 87-base-pair reads. Per the original workflow: Across the roughly 600 repertoires, a later analysis counted about 81 million unique TCR beta chains, 9.5 million to 13 million of which were shared by at least two donors. A nearest-neighbor algorithm error-corrected the raw reads and collapsed the reads into unique sequences, merging closely related sequences to remove PCR and sequencing errors. V, D and J gene segments were assigned by aligning CDR3 sequences to IMGT reference sequences. Each retained sequence needed at least a six-nucleotide match to both a V gene segment and a J gene segment. Rearrangements were classified as productive when the CDR3 lacked stop codons and remained in frame with V and J, and all other rearrangements were classified as non-productive. Following IMGT convention, CDR3 was defined as the stretch from the second conserved V-encoded cysteine up to the conserved J-encoded phenylalanine. In an earlier analysis of 587 of the donors, sequences lacking an unambiguous match to a single V gene segment were excluded. An earlier analysis of 500 to 700 of the donors classified V segments as functional when productive rearrangements were above 56.7% and as segregating when the standard deviation between donors was above 5%. A statistical classification framework was developed to diagnose cytomegalovirus status using the catalog of TCR beta chain sequences. In a later analysis, V and J genes were assigned by comparing TCR nucleotide sequences against IMGT/GENE-DB human TR gene sequences. In a later analysis, CDR3 sequences and most-parsimonious VDJ recombination scenarios were assigned using the TCRdist pipeline. In a later analysis, each TCR beta chain was defined by its CDR3 amino acid sequence together with its V-gene family, and reads lacking a unique V-gene family were excluded. In a later analysis, around 600 highly shared, low-generation-probability nucleotide sequences were removed to address suspected cross-contamination and a sequencing artifact. A later analysis calculated a clonal expansion index for each public chain from normalized within-repertoire ranks of inferred template counts. Generation probabilities in a later analysis came from a VDJ recombination model fitted to out-of-frame rearrangements, and those results were checked against IGoR. In a later analysis, hypergeometric tests were used to score TCR-TCR, TCR-HLA and TCR-CMV co-occurrence, with a repertoire-size bias correction applied to TCR pairs. False discovery rates were estimated in a later analysis by permuting HLA or CMV assignments 20 times. A later analysis grouped co-occurring TCRs with DBSCAN, adding TCRdist sequence similarity when clustering within HLA-allele-positive subsets. Co-occurrence clustering excluded repertoires with fewer than 30,000 or more than 120,000 public chains, plus five with anomalous nucleotide sharing. TCRdb provides this immuneACCESS table in a form limited to in-frame rearrangements. Some clones are lacking; in checked studies, under half of them reflect an unresolved V gene, and why the rest are absent is not known. V, J and clone size reflect that table, while D and trimming were determined from the DNA. The sample data list roughly 150,000 clones, and over 60% of these were observed just once. Approximately 13% of the sample is taken by the ten largest.

Measured from the cysteine to the phenylalanine, the CDR3 is 16 residues long. Only the CDR3 portion is preserved as DNA: 48 bases, with reading frame beginning at the first base. The junction shows trimming of 0 bases on V and 3 bases on J, and the gene matches do not reach 3 bases of it. CDR1 MNHGY and CDR2 SVAAGI are derived from the germline V gene. Broad study findings and their caveats: A later analysis reported that several top co-occurrence clusters appeared linked to parvovirus B19, influenza, CMV and Epstein-Barr virus. Immune exposure information for the cohort was limited to CMV serostatus. A later analysis associated roughly 17,000 TCR beta sequences with specific HLA alleles at a false discovery rate of 0.05. According to a later analysis, TCR association rates differed among HLA loci, with DRB1 alleles showing the most associated TCRs and HLA-C alleles showing the fewest. Some IMGT-functional V segments, including TRBV6-2 and TRBV6-3, could not be told apart with the 87-base-pair reads, so those segments were excluded. Three of the identified cytomegalovirus-associated TCR beta chains were confirmed in vitro to be specific for cytomegalovirus antigens. In a later genetic analysis, a missense DCLRE1C variant was associated with V-gene and J-gene trimming of TCR beta chains, and the association was replicated in an independent cohort. The authors suggested that the approach could potentially be extended to other disease states and immunological phenotypes. A cluster of highly shared sequence variants was judged likely to represent a technical artifact of the sequencing pipeline. Compared with the 666-donor mean, donors in an Asian-associated ancestry cluster had fewer N-insertions in productive TCRs, according to a later genetic analysis. Linkage disequilibrium might explain the correlated functional status among segregating V segments, but an unknown experimental factor could not be excluded. In a later analysis, HLA-associated TCR beta chains showed more clonal expansion and lower generation probabilities than non-associated chains that were equally common. Because counts were too low, roughly 17 rarely observed V segments, including chromosome 9 orphons, were left out of the earlier analysis of approximately 500 of the donors. A later analysis found that most CMV-associated TCR beta chains appeared HLA-restricted, with HLA associations seemingly driven largely by CMV exposure. Because some donors lacked HLA typing at each locus, the association tests relied only on the typed subset. Most TCR sequences were observed very rarely across donors, whereas some public TCRs were present in many individuals. In both the original and validation cohorts, the classifier was reported to diagnose cytomegalovirus status with high specificity and sensitivity. This cohort had only TCR beta chains sequenced, and the lack of alpha or paired-chain data limited which features could be detected. Strong co-occurrence of HLA alleles, especially DR and DQ, made assigning TCR associations to individual alleles difficult. The study listed 150 to 200 TCR beta chains as associated with cytomegalovirus. The presence/absence analyses assumed that sequencing depth was roughly uniform across donors, and that assumption may not be true. A further reported finding was that TCR beta sequences accurately predicted the HLA-A and HLA-B alleles for most subjects in the first cohort. In an earlier analysis of roughly 500 of the donors, most TCR beta V segments appeared in productive rearrangements about 90% or about 30% of the time, broadly matching IMGT annotations.

The chain is assembled from TRBV6-9 and TRBJ2-7, with 12 bases in between that match TRBD2. The source of this sequence is a man aged 40-49 years in good health and CMV-seropositive. Sequencing used PBMCs. This receptor carries the CDR3 CASSYSGLAGHYEQYF. In nucleotides, the sequence is TGTGCCAGCAGTTATTCCGGACTAGCGGGGCACTACGAGCAGTACTTC.